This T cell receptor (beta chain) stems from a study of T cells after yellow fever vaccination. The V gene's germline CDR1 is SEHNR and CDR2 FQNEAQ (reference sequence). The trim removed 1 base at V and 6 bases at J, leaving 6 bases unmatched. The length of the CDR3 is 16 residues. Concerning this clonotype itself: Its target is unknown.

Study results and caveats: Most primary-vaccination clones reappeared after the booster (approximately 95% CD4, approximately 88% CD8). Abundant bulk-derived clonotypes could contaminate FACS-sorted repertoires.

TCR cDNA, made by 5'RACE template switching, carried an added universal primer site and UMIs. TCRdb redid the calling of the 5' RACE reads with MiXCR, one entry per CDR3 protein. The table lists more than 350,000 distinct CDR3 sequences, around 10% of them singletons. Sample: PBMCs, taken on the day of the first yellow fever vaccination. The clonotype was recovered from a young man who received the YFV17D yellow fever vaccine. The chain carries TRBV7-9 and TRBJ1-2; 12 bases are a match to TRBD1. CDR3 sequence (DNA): TGTGCCAGCAGCTTAGGGACCGGGACAGGGGGCAATGGCTACACCTTC. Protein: CASSLGTGTGGNGYTF.